Described below is a single T cell receptor beta chain sequence and its context. Its cognate antigen is unknown. Deletions cut 0 bases from V and 1 base from J, with 13 bases between. Germline lookup yields CDR1 SGHNT and CDR2 YYREEE (reference sequence). This CDR3 region has 16 residues. PCR primers comprised 60 Vbeta and 13 Jbeta primers. Assay: immunoSEQ multiplex PCR; the TCRdb copy retains only in-frame clones and omits some. Among 130,000 to 150,000 clones listed, roughly 68% were seen once. The sample comes from a study of cytomegalovirus exposure and HLA in healthy donors. Study-level results: Common viral pathogens seemed, in a later analysis, to connect with several of the most significant clusters. Roughly even sequencing depth across donors was the assumption behind the presence/absence analyses.

The receptor comes from a man aged 60 to 75 in good health and CMV-seronegative. V usage is TRBV5-4 and J usage is TRBJ2-5, with a possible D match to TRBD1 (5 bases). Sample: PBMCs. CDR3: CASSLGQGNLQETQYF. CDR3 bases: TGTGCCAGCAGCTTGGGCCAGGGCAACCTCCAAGAGACCCAGTACTTC.